This TCR beta chain was obtained from a study of cytomegalovirus exposure and HLA in healthy donors. Overall study results and limits: Presence/absence analyses assumed roughly uniform sequencing depth across donors, which may not hold.

Concerning this clone: Its specificity is not known. The junction shows a germline mismatch at one end, possibly a read error.

PCR involved 60 Vbeta and 13 Jbeta primers. Repertoires were generated with immunoSEQ multiplex PCR, while TCRdb's copy carries only in-frame clones and drops some. Of 120,000 or so clones listed, 65% to 85% are singletons. The TCR sequence derives from a man in his thirties or forties in good health and CMV-seropositive. Input material: PBMCs.

CDR3 sequence: CASTLSSGVYNEQFF. In nucleotides, the CDR3 is TGTGCCAGCACCTTATCTAGCGGGGTCTACAATGAGCAGTTCTTC. This sequence joins TRBV11-1 and TRBJ2-1; TRBD2 aligns across 9 bases. The CDR3 is 15 residues long. CDR1 SGHAT and CDR2 FQDESV come from the germline V gene (reference sequence).